This entry lists 2 T cell receptor beta chains sequenced from one sample in a study of immune evolution from preneoplasia to lung adenocarcinoma. Measured with immunoSEQ multiplex PCR; TCRdb has only the in-frame clones, and not every one. The table lists roughly 35,000 clones, 74% of them singletons, with about 6.5% in the top ten. The sample comprised FFPE invasive lung adenocarcinoma tissue. These receptors all come from a person between 55 and 70 years old with lung adenocarcinoma.

This clone is deemed medium-sized. V gene TRBV30 combines with J gene TRBJ1-2; D is unresolved. There are 15 residues in the CDR3. Germline CDR1 GTSNPN, CDR2 SVGIG (reference sequence). V was clipped by 3 bases and J by 4 bases, with 18 bases between them. CDR3 protein: CAWRRRARGGYGYTF. As DNA, the CDR3 is TGTGCCTGGAGACGAAGGGCCCGGGGAGGCTATGGCTACACCTTC. Looking up the rest from reference TRBV30 and TRBJ1-2 gives the full variable domain: SQTIHQWPATLVQPVGSPLSLECTVEGTSNPNLYWYRQAAGRGLQLLFYSVGIGQISSEVPQNLSASRPQDRQFILSSKKLLLSDSGFYLCAWRRRARGGYGYTFGSGTRLTVV.

The chain joins TRBV29-1 to TRBJ2-2; D perhaps matches TRBD2 (5 bases). Trimming removed 7 bases at V and 0 bases at J, with 9 bases between. The germline CDR1 and CDR2 sequences are SQVTM and ANQGSEA. The CDR3 extends over 13 amino acids. The CDR3 bases are TGCAGCGCGGGAAGGGCGAACACCGGGGAGCTGTTTTTT. Residues: CSAGRANTGELFF.